These 25 T cell receptor beta chains share one sample of origin, sequenced in a study of OX40 agonist ivuxolimab in advanced cancers. Repertoires were generated with immunoSEQ multiplex PCR, while TCRdb's copy carries only in-frame clones and drops some. The top ten hold 5.5% to 6% of the sample, which has roughly 67,000 clones, almost 85% seen once. Source: CD4+ or CD8+ T cells sorted from blood, taken in a trial of the OX40 agonist ivuxolimab. These receptors originate from an adult with an advanced solid tumor such as melanoma, head and neck, liver or kidney cancer.

This chain uses TRBV5-1 with TRBJ2-7; D not certain. V was clipped by 3 bases and J by 6 bases, with 10 bases between them. Looked up from germline, CDR1 is SGHRS and CDR2 is YFSETQ. CDR3 size: 12 residues. For the CDR3, the DNA is TGCGCCAGCAGCTGGAATGGGGTCGAGCAGTACTTC. This gives the protein CASSWNGVEQYF.

This chain joins TRBV6-1 and TRBJ1-1; perhaps TRBD1 as D (6 bases). This CDR3 spans 15 amino acids. V was clipped by 4 bases and J by 1 base, with 13 bases between them. CDR1 and CDR2 from the germline V gene are MNHNS and SASEGT. The CDR3 nucleotides read TGTGCCAGCAGTGCCCGGGACAATCCGAACACTGAAGCTTTCTTT. As protein: CASSARDNPNTEAFF.

The V call is TRBV10-2, the J call TRBJ2-3; weak D call: TRBD2 (5 bases). Trimming removed 7 bases at V and 2 bases at J, with 16 bases between. Per the germline V gene, CDR1 is WSHSY and CDR2 is SAAADI. This CDR3 spans 15 amino acids. CDR3 loop: CASTRWERNTDTQYF. For the CDR3, the DNA is TGCGCCAGCACCAGATGGGAGCGGAACACAGATACGCAGTATTTT.

This chain joins TRBV7-9 and TRBJ2-7, with D maybe TRBD1 (6 bases). The germline V and J ends were trimmed by 3 bases and 6 bases, with 12 bases remaining between them. The CDR3 extends over 13 amino acids. CDR1 is SEHNR and CDR2 is FQNEAQ in the germline V gene (reference sequence). CDR3 in amino acids: CASSLQGIGEQYF. In DNA, the CDR3 is TGTGCCAGCAGCTTGCAGGGGATCGGCGAGCAGTACTTC.

The CDR3 loop reads CASSLEQGATYGYTF. The CDR3 nucleotides read TGTGCCAGCAGCTTAGAACAGGGGGCGACCTATGGCTACACCTTC. This chain connects TRBV5-5 to TRBJ1-2; 9 bases agree with TRBD1. The ends lost 2 bases at V and 4 bases at J; junction bases unmatched: 6. Looked up from germline, CDR1 is SGHKS and CDR2 is YYEKEE (reference sequence). The CDR3 totals 15 residues.

The table lists this clone with a count of one. The chain is built from TRBV28 and TRBJ2-1, with 10 bases matching TRBD1. This CDR3 comprises 14 residues. J gave up 8 bases and V 7 bases, and 8 bases lay outside the gene matches. Per germline, CDR1 MDHEN and CDR2 SYDVKM. Written as DNA, the CDR3 is TGTGCCAGCAAACCGGGACAGGGGATGGATGAGCAGTTCTTC. This encodes CASKPGQGMDEQFF.

The chain combines TRBV28 with TRBJ1-1; TRBD1 matches 7 bases. Trimming cost V 6 bases and J 0 bases; bases outside gene matches: 10. There are 16 residues in the CDR3. Germline-derived CDR1 and CDR2 are MDHEN and SYDVKM. This chain's CDR3 is CASSSRTGPLNTEAFF. The CDR3 DNA reads TGTGCCAGCAGCTCCAGGACAGGACCCTTGAACACTGAAGCTTTCTTT.

This clone has only one observation. This chain connects TRBV28 to TRBJ1-5; no clear D. The length of the CDR3 is 14 residues. V dropped 5 bases and J dropped 0 bases, with 8 bases sitting between them. Germline values: CDR1 MDHEN, CDR2 SYDVKM. DNA of the CDR3: TGTGCCAGCAGTCCCGTCTATAGCAATCAGCCCCAGCATTTT. Translated: CASSPVYSNQPQHF. The whole variable domain, filled in from reference TRBV28 and TRBJ1-5, reads DVKVTQSSRYLVKRTGEKVFLECVQDMDHENMFWYRQDPGLGLRLIYFSYDVKMKEKGDIPEGYSVSREKKERFSLILESASTNQTSMYLCASSPVYSNQPQHFGDGTRLSIL.

The V and J genes are TRBV4-1 and TRBJ2-1; D is unclear. CDR1 is MGHRA, CDR2 YSYEKL, per germline. The ends were cut back, 1 base at V and 7 bases at J, with 5 bases in the middle. CDR3 length: 12 residues. The CDR3 loop is CASSQAWNEQFF. The DNA for the CDR3 is TGCGCCAGCAGCCAAGCCTGGAATGAGCAGTTCTTC.

This chain connects TRBV27 to TRBJ1-1; no clear D. The CDR3 length is 14 residues. The germline V gene encodes CDR1 MNHEY and CDR2 SMNVEV (reference sequence). Trimming removed 6 bases at V and 1 base at J, with 12 bases between. DNA of the CDR3: TGTGCCAGCAGGGCCGGGGTATCGAACACTGAAGCTTTCTTT. Protein product: CASRAGVSNTEAFF.

The gene calls are TRBV6-6 and TRBJ2-7; TRBD1 might be the D (5 bases). V was pared by 7 bases and J by 12 bases, with 22 bases between. Per the germline V gene, CDR1 is MNHNY and CDR2 is SVGAGI (reference sequence). The CDR3 sequence is 13 residues long. CDR3 DNA sequence: TGTGCCAGCAAACAAGGGCAGGGATGGTACCTGTACTTC. It translates to CASKQGQGWYLYF.

This chain joins TRBV19 and TRBJ1-4; D not certain. From germline, CDR1 is LNHDA and CDR2 SQIVND (reference sequence). The V end lost 5 bases, the J end lost 7 bases, and 17 bases lay between the germline ends. The CDR3 length is 15 residues. The CDR3 region is CASSSRGSAAEKLFF. As DNA, the CDR3 is TGTGCCAGTAGTTCAAGAGGGTCGGCGGCTGAAAAACTGTTTTTT.

This rearrangement joins TRBV5-4 to TRBJ2-3; 8 bases agree with TRBD2. This CDR3 is built from 17 residues. The germline gives CDR1 SGHNT, CDR2 YYREEE (reference sequence). The V and J ends lost 5 bases and 0 bases, in that order; junction bases with no gene match: 11. The CDR3 is CASREGAGGPSTDTQYF. The CDR3 DNA is TGTGCCAGCAGAGAGGGCGCGGGGGGCCCTAGCACAGATACGCAGTATTTT.

There are a few counts of this clone. The chain joins TRBV2 to TRBJ2-2; the match to TRBD1 covers 7 bases. Germline loops: CDR1 SNHLY, CDR2 FYNNEI. This CDR3 has 14 residues. V shed 7 bases and J 5 bases; nucleotides not matched to a gene: 7. CDR3 coding DNA: TGTGCCAGCAAAGACAGGGTTGGGACCGGGGAGCTGTTTTTT. Protein: CASKDRVGTGELFF.

This rearrangement joins TRBV5-6 to TRBJ2-3; TRBD1 might be the D (5 bases). With 0 bases removed from V and 1 base from J, the gap between germline ends came to 12 bases. Germline-derived CDR1 and CDR2 are SGHDT and YYEEEE. CDR3 length: 16 residues. This CDR3 is CASSLDDGAGTDTQYF. CDR3 DNA sequence: TGTGCCAGCAGCTTGGATGATGGGGCGGGCACAGATACGCAGTATTTT.

The V gene is TRBV6-5, the J gene TRBJ2-5; D is uncertain. The DNA end lines up better with TRBJ2-7; the J call may be wrong. The CDR3 length is 12 residues. Germline assignment: CDR1 MNHEY and CDR2 SVGAGI. CDR3 loop: CASSGRLYEQYF. DNA for the CDR3: TGTGCCAGCAGCGGCAGACTTTACGAGCAGTACTTC.

The V and J genes are TRBV28 and TRBJ2-7; possibly TRBD1 for D (5 bases). This CDR3 has 17 amino acids. The germline CDR1 and CDR2 sequences are MDHEN and SYDVKM. V lost 7 bases and J lost 5, with 27 bases in between. For the CDR3, the DNA is TGTGCCAGCACCCCAAAACTTGGGGCTCGGGTTCGAGACGAGCAGTACGTC. Amino acid sequence: CASTPKLGARVRDEQYV.

V and J are TRBV2 and TRBJ2-3; D may be TRBD1 (6 bases). Germline assignment: CDR1 SNHLY and CDR2 FYNNEI. This CDR3 is 14 amino acids long. The germline V and J ends were trimmed by 5 bases and 0 bases, with 9 bases remaining between them. CDR3 nucleotide sequence: TGTGCCAGCAGTCGGGGACATAGCACAGATACGCAGTATTTT. Its protein product is CASSRGHSTDTQYF.

This clone occurred a few times. The missing conserved phenylalanine or tryptophan at the end of this CDR3 makes a read error likely. The limits of the CDR3 on the DNA are not certain, so only TCRdb's listed CDR3 is given. The rearrangement links TRBV20-1 to TRBJ2-3. Germline V gives CDR1 DFQATT, CDR2 SNEGSKA (reference sequence). The CDR3 spans 8 residues, counting both ends. The CDR3 protein is CSAPLSLN.

This chain links TRBV7-6 with TRBJ1-4; TRBD1 agrees at 8 bases. With V trimmed by 5 bases and J by 5 bases, 7 bases remained unmatched. Germline CDR1 is SGHVS and CDR2 is FNYEAQ. CDR3 length equals 15 residues. The CDR3 DNA sequence: TGTGCCAGCAGCCCCGGACAGGGTTTCAATGAAAAACTGTTTTTT. Translation: CASSPGQGFNEKLFF.

The chain links TRBV7-9 to TRBJ2-3; TRBD2 matches 7 bases. This CDR3 spans 16 amino acids. The germline gives CDR1 SEHNR, CDR2 FQNEAQ (reference sequence). V lost 5 bases and J lost 0; bases outside the gene matches: 8. This chain's CDR3 is CASSVSNSGSTDTQYF. CDR3 DNA sequence: TGTGCCAGCAGCGTAAGCAATAGCGGGAGCACAGATACGCAGTATTTT. Full variable domain (remainder filled in from reference TRBV7-9 and TRBJ2-3): DTGVSQNPRHKITKRGQNVTFRCDPISEHNRLYWYRQTLGQGPEFLTYFQNEAQLEKSRLLSDRFSAERPKGSFSTLEIQRTEQGDSAMYLCASSVSNSGSTDTQYFGPGTRLTVL.

The rearrangement joins TRBV7-6 to TRBJ1-5; TRBD1 is a possible D gene (5 bases). The CDR3 consists of 16 residues. CDR1 and CDR2 from the germline V gene are SGHVS and FNYEAQ. V lost 0 bases, J lost 1 base, and 10 bases lay in between. The CDR3 loop is CASSLARGPSNQPQHF. The CDR3 coding sequence is TGTGCCAGCAGCTTAGCGCGGGGACCGAGCAATCAGCCCCAGCATTTT.

The chain combines TRBV15 with TRBJ1-1; no clear D gene. CDR1 is LNHNV, CDR2 YYDKDF, per germline (reference sequence). This CDR3 spans 13 amino acids. Trimming shortened V by 1 base and J by 11 bases, and 14 bases separated the two germline ends. The DNA of the CDR3 is TGTGCCACCAGCAGAGGCCCCACCTCGGAGGCTTTCTTT. Protein product: CATSRGPTSEAFF.

As concerns this clone: Its ends do not fully match the called genes, so a read error is possible. This sequence joins TRBV5-5 and TRBJ1-2; TRBD1 matches at 9 bases. Germline CDR1 is SGHKS and CDR2 is YYEKEE (reference sequence). The CDR3 contains 13 residues. In nucleotides, the CDR3 is TGTGCCAGCAGCTCACCGGGACAGGGAAGGACCGACTTC. It specifies CASSSPGQGRTDF. Filled out from reference TRBV5-5 and TRBJ1-2, the complete variable domain reads DAGVTQSPTHLIKTRGQQVTLRCSPISGHKSVSWYQQVLGQGPQFIFQYYEKEERGRGNFPDRFSARQFPNYSSELNVNALLLGDSALYLCASSSPGQGRTDFGSGTRLTVV.

The CDR3 region has the DNA TGTGCCAGCAGCCAGCTTGGGAGCGCCGGGGAGCTGTTTTTT. It is translated as CASSQLGSAGELFF. The chain has TRBV7-3 and TRBJ2-2, with D possibly TRBD2 on 5 matching bases. Germline loops: CDR1 SGHTA, CDR2 FQGTGA. The V gene lost 5 bases and the J gene lost 6 bases, with 13 bases spanning the gap. This CDR3 has 14 residues.